This is a list of T cell receptor beta chains from one sample in a study of cytomegalovirus exposure and HLA in healthy donors. Some clones are missing from TCRdb's copy, which holds only in-frame ones; the method was immunoSEQ multiplex PCR. The sample includes about 85,000 clones, around 71% of them seen just once. Material: PBMCs. These receptors all come from a man aged 30 to 45 in good health and CMV-seronegative. Each CDR3 is given with its conserved first and last residue. D genes are given only for firm matches. Only part of the rows carry a size: once, few, many, or a class if the clone is expanded.

>TRBV27|TRBD2|TRBJ2-1|NA
CASSLLSGRAFHNEQFF
TGTGCCAGCAGTTTATTGAGCGGGAGGGCCTTTCACAATGAGCAGTTCTTC
>TRBV7-2|TRBD2|TRBJ2-7|NA
CASSPDRLAGAYEQYF
TGTGCCAGCAGCCCCGACAGACTAGCGGGGGCCTACGAGCAGTACTTC
>TRBV15|NA|TRBJ2-6|NA
CATSRGGVSGANVLTF
TGTGCCACCAGCAGAGGGGGGGTCTCTGGGGCCAACGTCCTGACTTTC
>TRBV15|NA|TRBJ1-1|NA
CATSSIDTLDTEAFF
TGTGCCACCAGTAGTATAGACACGCTGGACACTGAAGCTTTCTTT
>TRBV5-1|TRBD1|TRBJ1-1|NA
CASSFGTGGGHLMNTEAFF
TGCGCCAGCAGCTTCGGGACAGGGGGGGGTCACCTGATGAACACTGAAGCTTTCTTT
>TRBV7-3|TRBD2|TRBJ2-1|NA
CASSLERGPYNEQFF
TGTGCCAGCAGCCTGGAGCGGGGCCCTTACAATGAGCAGTTCTTC
>TRBV7-2|NA|TRBJ1-2|NA
CASSLRGHYGYTF
TGTGCCAGCAGCTTAAGGGGTCACTATGGCTACACCTTC
>TRBV28|NA|TRBJ1-2|NA
CASSRTGKDYGYTF
TGTGCCAGCAGTAGGACCGGGAAGGACTATGGCTACACCTTC
>TRBV5-1|TRBD2|TRBJ2-1|NA
CASSPASGSIYNEQFF
TGCGCCAGCAGCCCGGCTAGCGGGAGCATCTACAATGAGCAGTTCTTC
>TRBV7-3|TRBD2|TRBJ2-7|NA
CASSERGGPGTRRYEQYF
TGTGCCAGCAGCGAAAGAGGGGGGCCCGGGACTAGAAGGTACGAGCAGTACTTC
>TRBV29-1|TRBD1|TRBJ2-2|few
CSVEGTGKDGELFF
TGCAGCGTTGAGGGGACAGGGAAAGACGGGGAGCTGTTTTTT
>TRBV6-5|NA|TRBJ1-2|NA
CASSHPPGGLYGYTF
TGTGCCAGCAGTCATCCACCCGGGGGTCTTTATGGCTACACCTTC
>TRBV5-1|NA|TRBJ2-7|few
CASSLASGLSSYEQYF
TGCGCCAGCAGCTTGGCCTCGGGGTTGAGTTCCTACGAGCAGTACTTC
>TRBV4-3|NA|TRBJ1-3|NA
CASSQDVPRRGGNTIYF
TGCGCCAGCAGCCAAGATGTGCCGCGGCGAGGCGGAAACACCATATATTTT
>TRBV27|TRBD1|TRBJ2-7|few
CASSRQGSYEQYF
TGTGCCAGCAGTCGACAGGGGTCCTACGAGCAGTACTTC
>TRBV6-6|TRBD1|TRBJ2-1|NA
CASSSRQGPGYNEQFF
TGTGCCAGCAGTTCCCGACAGGGCCCAGGTTACAATGAGCAGTTCTTC
>TRBV5-6|TRBD2|TRBJ2-1|NA
CASSGSSGSSYNEQFF
TGTGCCAGCAGCGGATCCAGCGGGAGCTCCTACAATGAGCAGTTCTTC
>TRBV7-3|TRBD1|TRBJ1-2|few
CASSLTGGVGYGYTF
TGTGCCAGCAGCTTGACAGGGGGGGTGGGCTATGGCTACACCTTC
>TRBV6-6|TRBD2|TRBJ2-7|NA
CASHGSGSYEQYF
TGTGCCAGCCACGGTAGCGGGAGCTACGAGCAGTACTTC
>TRBV5-6|NA|TRBJ1-1|NA
CASSLVSGFNTEAFF
TGTGCCAGCAGCTTGGTATCGGGTTTTAACACTGAAGCTTTCTTT
>TRBV15|TRBD2|TRBJ2-7|NA
CATSYYRGAYEQYF
TGTGCCACCAGCTACTACCGGGGGGCCTACGAGCAGTACTTC
>TRBV7-9|NA|TRBJ1-1|NA
CASSLVVGGLAEAFF
TGTGCCAGCAGCTTAGTGGTTGGGGGACTCGCTGAAGCTTTCTTT
>TRBV6-5|NA|TRBJ1-5|NA
CASSYSRGSNQPQHF
TGTGCCAGCAGTTACTCCAGGGGAAGCAATCAGCCCCAGCATTTT
>TRBV10-2|NA|TRBJ2-6|NA
CASSEARRRTSSGANVLTF
TGCGCCAGCAGTGAGGCCCGGAGGCGGACCAGCTCTGGGGCCAACGTCCTGACTTTC